The rows below give T cell receptor beta chains drawn from one sample of a study of T cell responses to AZD1222 COVID-19 vaccine. This table comes from immunoSEQ multiplex PCR, and its TCRdb copy is limited to in-frame clones, with some not included. The table records about 110,000 clones, roughly 80% of them present only once. The input for sequencing was peripheral blood, taken on day 0 of AZD1222 vaccination. These receptors all come from an adult in good health. CDR3s include the opening cysteine and the closing phenylalanine or tryptophan. D genes are given only for firm matches. Some rows mark clone size as missing; the rest say once, few, many or name a class of expanded clone.

TRBD2	TRBV7-2	.	TRBJ2-5	TGTGCCAGCAGCCCCCGCAGCGGGGCCCGGGGGACCCAGTACTTC	CASSPRSGARGTQYF
.	TRBV6-1	.	TRBJ2-3	TGTGCCAGCAGTGAAGCTAAAGGCCCCCGCACAGATACGCAGTATTTT	CASSEAKGPRTDTQYF
.	TRBV5-1	.	TRBJ2-7	TGCGCCAGCAGCTCCAACTCCTACGAGCAGTACTTC	CASSSNSYEQYF
TRBD1	TRBV9	.	TRBJ2-2	TGTGCCAGCAGCCCCTCAGGGGGATCAAACACCGGGGAGCTGTTTTTT	CASSPSGGSNTGELFF
.	TRBV5-1	.	TRBJ1-1	TGCGCCAGCAGCCCGACGGGGAGCACTGAAGCTTTCTTT	CASSPTGSTEAFF
.	TRBV6-5	once	TRBJ2-7	TGTGCCAGCAGTTACTCGGCAGAGGGATCCTACGAGCAGTACTTC	CASSYSAEGSYEQYF
.	TRBV4-1	.	TRBJ1-2	TGCGCCAGCCGTCTCGAACCAACAGGGTTAAACTATGGCTACACCTTC	CASRLEPTGLNYGYTF
TRBD1	TRBV18	.	TRBJ1-2	TGTGCCAGCTCACCAGGGGGACAGTTGGCTGAATATGGCTACACCTTC	CASSPGGQLAEYGYTF
TRBD2	TRBV10-3	.	TRBJ2-3	TGTGCCATCAGAACTACAAACGGGAGGGGCCCACGAGATACGCAGTATTTT	CAIRTTNGRGPRDTQYF
.	TRBV4-3	.	TRBJ2-5	TGCGCCAGCAGCCCAGGGCTCGGGAGCGGAGAGACCCAGTACTTC	CASSPGLGSGETQYF
.	TRBV7-9	.	TRBJ1-2	TGTGCCAGCAGCTGGGTGGAGGGAGGCTACACCTTC	CASSWVEGGYTF
TRBD2	TRBV6-5	.	TRBJ2-7	TGTGCCAGCAGTTACCAGACTAGCGCAAACGAGCAGTACTTC	CASSYQTSANEQYF
TRBD2	TRBV11-3	.	TRBJ2-3	TGTGCCAGCAGCCATAGGGAGGGCAACACAGATACGCAGTATTTT	CASSHREGNTDTQYF
TRBD1	TRBV3-1/TRBV3-2	.	TRBJ1-2	TGTGCCAGCAGCCCGGGACAGTTCGGCTACACCTTC	CASSPGQFGYTF
TRBD2	TRBV6-5	.	TRBJ2-7	TGTGCCAGCAGTTACCCCCCAGCGGGGGGGGCCTACGAGCAGTACTTC	CASSYPPAGGAYEQYF
TRBD2	TRBV20-1	.	TRBJ2-7	TGCAGTGCTAGTAAGGGACTAGCGGGCTTGTACGAGCAGTACTTC	CSASKGLAGLYEQYF
.	TRBV11-3	.	TRBJ2-6	TGTGCCAGCAGCCCAGGGGTTATTGGGGCCAACGTCCTGACTTTC	CASSPGVIGANVLTF
.	TRBV28	.	TRBJ1-1	TGTGCCAGCACCCTGACACTTTCTGAAGCTTTCTTT	CASTLTLSEAFF
.	TRBV5-5	.	TRBJ2-6	TGTGCCAGCAGCCAAGGGAGCTCTGGGGCCAACGTCCTGACTTTC	CASSQGSSGANVLTF
.	TRBV27	.	TRBJ1-5	TGTGCCAGCAGTACCTCCCCAGCAGGCGTTTTGGGAGTTCAGCCCCAGCATTTT	CASSTSPAGVLGVQPQHF
.	TRBV10-3	.	TRBJ1-5	TGTGCCATCAGTGACCCGACAAATTCAGTGCCCCAGCATTTT	CAISDPTNSVPQHF
.	TRBV7-8	.	TRBJ2-7	TGTGCCAGCAGCTTCCTGTTAGACGAGCAGTACTTC	CASSFLLDEQYF
TRBD2	TRBV9	.	TRBJ2-5	TGTGCCAGCAGCCCAACTAGCGGTGGGGAGACCCAGTACTTC	CASSPTSGGETQYF
TRBD1	TRBV6-5	few	TRBJ1-5	TGTGCCAGCAGAGTGACAGGGGGCCGTCAGCCCCAGCATTTT	CASRVTGGRQPQHF
.	TRBV7-8	.	TRBJ2-1	TGTGCCAGCAGCTTAAGTCTAGCCTACAATGAGCAGTTCTTC	CASSLSLAYNEQFF
TRBD1	TRBV5-4	.	TRBJ2-5	TGTGCCAGCAGCCGGGGACAGCCCCAAGAGACCCAGTACTTC	CASSRGQPQETQYF
TRBD2	TRBV19	.	TRBJ2-1	TGTGCCAGATCACCGGGCGGGACTAGCGCTGCACATGAGCAGTTCTTC	CARSPGGTSAAHEQFF
.	TRBV19	.	TRBJ2-2	TGTGCCAGCAGATCCCCCAGAGCCGTTGGCACCGGGGAGCTGTTTTTT	CASRSPRAVGTGELFF
.	TRBV15	.	TRBJ2-5	TGTGCCACCAGCAGAGATCGGGGAGTAGAGACCCAGTACTTC	CATSRDRGVETQYF
.	TRBV24-1	.	TRBJ2-7	TGTGCCACCAGTGATTCTCGGGTTGGCGAGCAGTACTTC	CATSDSRVGEQYF
.	TRBV2	.	TRBJ1-2	TGTGCCAGCAGTAAAGAGAGGGGGTTAAACTATGGCTACACCTTC	CASSKERGLNYGYTF
TRBD1	TRBV15	.	TRBJ1-2	TGTGCCACCAGCAGAGATAGAGGGGGCGACGGCTATGGCTACACCTTC	CATSRDRGGDGYGYTF
.	TRBV28	.	TRBJ2-5	TGTGCCAGCAGTTTGAAGCCTTCTCGGGAGACCCAGTACTTC	CASSLKPSRETQYF
TRBD1	TRBV12-3/TRBV12-4	.	TRBJ1-1	TGTGCCAGCAGTCCCGGGACAGGGAACGCTTTCTTT	CASSPGTGNAFF
.	TRBV5-1	.	TRBJ2-7	TGCGCCAGCAGCTTGGGCAGACTAGGTGAGAGCGAGCAGTACTTC	CASSLGRLGESEQYF
TRBD1	TRBV10-3	.	TRBJ2-2	TGTGCCATCACCGGATCGGGTAACACCGGGACAGGGGGTCCCGGGGAGCTGTTTTTT	CAITGSGNTGTGGPGELFF